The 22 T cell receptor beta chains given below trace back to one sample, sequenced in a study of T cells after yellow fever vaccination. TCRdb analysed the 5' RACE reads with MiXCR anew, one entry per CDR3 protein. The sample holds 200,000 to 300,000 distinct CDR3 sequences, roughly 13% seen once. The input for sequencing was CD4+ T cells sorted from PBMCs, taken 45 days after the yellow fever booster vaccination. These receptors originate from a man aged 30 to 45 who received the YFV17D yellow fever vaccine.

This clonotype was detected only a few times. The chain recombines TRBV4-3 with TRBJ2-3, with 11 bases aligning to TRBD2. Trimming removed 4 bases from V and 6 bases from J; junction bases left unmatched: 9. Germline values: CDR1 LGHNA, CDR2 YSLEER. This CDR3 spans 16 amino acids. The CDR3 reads CASSPSPSGRSDTQYF. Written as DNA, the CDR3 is TGCGCCAGCAGCCCTAGTCCTAGCGGGAGGAGTGATACGCAGTATTTT.

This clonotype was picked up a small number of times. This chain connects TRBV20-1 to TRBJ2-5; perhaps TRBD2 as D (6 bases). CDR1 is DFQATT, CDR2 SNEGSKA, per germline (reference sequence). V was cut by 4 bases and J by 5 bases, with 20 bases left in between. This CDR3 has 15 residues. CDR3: CSATTSGARSETQYF. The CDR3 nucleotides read TGCAGTGCTACCACTTCGGGAGCTCGCTCGGAGACCCAGTACTTC.

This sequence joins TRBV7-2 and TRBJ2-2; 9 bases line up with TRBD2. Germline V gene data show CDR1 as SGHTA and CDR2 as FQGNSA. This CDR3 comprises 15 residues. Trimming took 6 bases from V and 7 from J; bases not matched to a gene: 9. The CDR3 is CASSTLAGVNGELFF. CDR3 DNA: TGTGCCAGCAGTACTTTAGCGGGAGTGAACGGGGAGCTGTTTTTT.

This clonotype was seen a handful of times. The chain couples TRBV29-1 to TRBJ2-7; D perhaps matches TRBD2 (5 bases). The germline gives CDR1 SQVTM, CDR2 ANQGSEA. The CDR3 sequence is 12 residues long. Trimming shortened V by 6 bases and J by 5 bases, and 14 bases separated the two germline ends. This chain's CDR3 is CSVRADFNEQYF. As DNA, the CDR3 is TGCAGCGTCAGAGCGGATTTTAACGAGCAGTACTTC.

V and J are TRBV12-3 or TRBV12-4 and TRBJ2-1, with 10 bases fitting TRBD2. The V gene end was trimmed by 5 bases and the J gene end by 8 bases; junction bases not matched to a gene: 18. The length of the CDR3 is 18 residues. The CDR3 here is CASSPPRRLAGVRDEQFF. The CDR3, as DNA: TGTGCCAGCAGTCCGCCCCGACGTCTAGCGGGAGTCCGGGATGAGCAGTTCTTC.

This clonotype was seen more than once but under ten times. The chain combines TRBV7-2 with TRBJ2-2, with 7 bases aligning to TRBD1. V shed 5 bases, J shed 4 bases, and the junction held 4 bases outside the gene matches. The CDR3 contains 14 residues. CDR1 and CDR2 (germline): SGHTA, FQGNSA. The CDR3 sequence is CASSTRQGTGELFF. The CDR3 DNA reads TGTGCCAGCAGCACGCGACAGGGCACCGGGGAGCTGTTTTTT.

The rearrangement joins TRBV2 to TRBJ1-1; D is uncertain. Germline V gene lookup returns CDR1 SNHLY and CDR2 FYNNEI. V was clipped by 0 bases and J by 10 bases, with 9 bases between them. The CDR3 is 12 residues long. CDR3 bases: TGTGCCAGCAGTGAAGCGCTTCGTGGAGCTTTCTTT. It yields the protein CASSEALRGAFF.

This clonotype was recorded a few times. The CDR3 nucleotides are TGTGCCACCAGTGATTCACCGCTCTACAGGGCTACCGGGGAGCTGTTTTTT. Residues: CATSDSPLYRATGELFF. The V call is TRBV24-1, the J call TRBJ2-2; TRBD1 is a possible D gene (6 bases). CDR1 is KGHDR, CDR2 SFDVKD, per germline. This CDR3 is built from 17 residues. V was pared by 2 bases and J by 5 bases, with 17 bases between.

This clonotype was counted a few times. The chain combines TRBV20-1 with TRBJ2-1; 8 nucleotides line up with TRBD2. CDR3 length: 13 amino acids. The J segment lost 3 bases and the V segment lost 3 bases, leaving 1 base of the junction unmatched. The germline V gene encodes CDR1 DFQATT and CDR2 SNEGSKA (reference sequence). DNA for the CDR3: TGCAGTGCTAGCCGGGGGGGCTACAATGAGCAGTTCTTC. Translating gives CSASRGGYNEQFF.

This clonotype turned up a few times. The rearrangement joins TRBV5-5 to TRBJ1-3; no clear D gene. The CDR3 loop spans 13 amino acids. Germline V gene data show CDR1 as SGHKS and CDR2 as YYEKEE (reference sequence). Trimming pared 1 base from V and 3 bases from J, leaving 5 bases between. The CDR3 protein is CASSLPVGNTIYF. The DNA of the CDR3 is TGTGCCAGCAGCTTGCCTGTTGGAAACACCATATATTTT.

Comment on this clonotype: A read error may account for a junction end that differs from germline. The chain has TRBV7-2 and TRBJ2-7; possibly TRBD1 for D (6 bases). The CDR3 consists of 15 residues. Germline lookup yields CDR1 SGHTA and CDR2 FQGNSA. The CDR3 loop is CASSGSGTISHEQYF. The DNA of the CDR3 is TGTGCCAGCAGCGGTAGTGGGACAATCTCCCACGAGCAGTACTTC. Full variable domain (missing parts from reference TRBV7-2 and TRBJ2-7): GAGVSQSPSNKVTEKGKDVELRCDPISGHTALYWYRQSLGQGLEFLIYFQGNSAPDKSGLPSDRFSAERTGGSVSTLTIQRTQQEDSAVYLCASSGSGTISHEQYFGPGTRLTVT.

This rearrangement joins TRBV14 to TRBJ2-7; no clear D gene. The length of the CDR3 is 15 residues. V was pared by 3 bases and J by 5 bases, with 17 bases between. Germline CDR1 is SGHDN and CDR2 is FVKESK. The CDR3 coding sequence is TGTGCCAGCAGCCAGGGCCGGGCCTCGCCCCACGAGCAGTACTTC. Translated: CASSQGRASPHEQYF.

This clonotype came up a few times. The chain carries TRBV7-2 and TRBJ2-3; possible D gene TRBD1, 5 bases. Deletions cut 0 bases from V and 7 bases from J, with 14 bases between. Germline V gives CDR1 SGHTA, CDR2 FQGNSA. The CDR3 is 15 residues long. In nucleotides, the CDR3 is TGTGCCAGCAGCTTAGCTGACAGAATCTCCCATACGCAGTATTTT. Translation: CASSLADRISHTQYF.

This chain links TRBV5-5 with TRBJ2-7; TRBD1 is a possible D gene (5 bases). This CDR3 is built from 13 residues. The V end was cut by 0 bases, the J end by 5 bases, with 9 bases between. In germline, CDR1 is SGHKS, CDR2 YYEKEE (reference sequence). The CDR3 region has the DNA TGTGCCAGCAGCTTGGGGTGGGGCCACGAGCAGTACTTC. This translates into CASSLGWGHEQYF.

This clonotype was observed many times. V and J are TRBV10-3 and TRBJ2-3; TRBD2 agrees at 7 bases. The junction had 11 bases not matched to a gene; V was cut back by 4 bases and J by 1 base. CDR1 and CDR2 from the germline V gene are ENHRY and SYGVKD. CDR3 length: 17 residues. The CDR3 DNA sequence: TGTGCCATCAGTGGATCAACTCGCGGGAGTGGCACAGATACGCAGTATTTT. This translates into CAISGSTRGSGTDTQYF.

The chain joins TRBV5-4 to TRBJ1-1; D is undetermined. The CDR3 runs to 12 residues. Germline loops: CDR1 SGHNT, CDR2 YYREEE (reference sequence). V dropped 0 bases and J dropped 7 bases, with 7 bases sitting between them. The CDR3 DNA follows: TGTGCCAGCAGCTTGGATCCTTATGAAGCTTTCTTT. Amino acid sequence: CASSLDPYEAFF.

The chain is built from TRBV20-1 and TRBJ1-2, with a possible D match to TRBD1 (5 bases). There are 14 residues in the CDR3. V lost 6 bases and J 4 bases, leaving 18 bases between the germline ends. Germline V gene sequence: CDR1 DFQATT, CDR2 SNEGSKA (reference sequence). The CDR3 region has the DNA TGCAGTGCCGTACCTGGGACGGGATTCTATGGCTACACCTTC. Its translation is CSAVPGTGFYGYTF.

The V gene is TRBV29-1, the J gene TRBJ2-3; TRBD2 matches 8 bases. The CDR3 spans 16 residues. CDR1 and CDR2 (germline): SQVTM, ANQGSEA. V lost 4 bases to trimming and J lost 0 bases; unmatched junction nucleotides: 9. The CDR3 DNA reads TGCAGCGTTGTTCGAGCGGGAGACTCTAGCACAGATACGCAGTATTTT. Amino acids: CSVVRAGDSSTDTQYF.

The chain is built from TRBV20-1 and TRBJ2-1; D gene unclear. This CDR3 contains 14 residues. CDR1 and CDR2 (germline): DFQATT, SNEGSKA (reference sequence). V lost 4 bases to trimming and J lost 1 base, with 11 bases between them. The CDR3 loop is CSAIDSMSYNEQFF. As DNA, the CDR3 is TGCAGTGCTATAGATAGCATGTCCTACAATGAGCAGTTCTTC.

The CDR3 DNA reads TGCAGTGCTAGCCCGACGGGGGTGGACAATCAGCCCCAGCATTTT. Residues: CSASPTGVDNQPQHF. This chain connects TRBV20-1 to TRBJ1-5; TRBD1 might be the D (5 bases). Trimming stripped 3 bases from V and 3 bases from J, with 15 bases between. Germline assignment: CDR1 DFQATT and CDR2 SNEGSKA (reference sequence). The CDR3 extends over 15 amino acids.

The CDR3 coding sequence is TGCGCCAGCAAACAGGGGGACTACGAGCAGTACTTC. Residues: CASKQGDYEQYF. The chain carries TRBV10-2 and TRBJ2-7, with 8 bases aligning to TRBD1. After removal of 7 bases from V and 3 bases from J, the junction contained 2 bases not matched to a gene. CDR3 size: 12 residues. The germline gives CDR1 WSHSY, CDR2 SAAADI.

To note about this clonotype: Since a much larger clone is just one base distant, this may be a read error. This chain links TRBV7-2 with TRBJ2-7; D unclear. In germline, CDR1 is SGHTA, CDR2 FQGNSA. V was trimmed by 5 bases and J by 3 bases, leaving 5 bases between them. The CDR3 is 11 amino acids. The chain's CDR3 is CASSALYEQYF. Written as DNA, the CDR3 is TGTGCCAGCAGCGCCCTCTACGAGCAGTACTTC.